The clone carrying this T cell receptor (beta chain) was counted at least ten times. TCRdb re-called the 5' RACE reads through MiXCR, storing one row per CDR3 protein. The profile shows around 340,000 distinct CDR3 sequences, approximately 9.1% of them singletons. In every case, the donor was a healthy Caucasian. This sample is part of a study of identical twins. Trimming stripped 4 bases from V and 8 bases from J, with 19 bases between. The length of the CDR3 is 15 residues. Germline loops: CDR1 SGHRS, CDR2 YFSETQ. The clonotype originates from a woman aged 45-65 years in good health. V and J are TRBV5-1 and TRBJ2-1; either TRBD1 or TRBD2 may supply D (5 bases each). What was sequenced was naive T cells sorted from blood. This CDR3 reads CASSPQPGLADEQFF. CDR3 DNA sequence: TGCGCCAGCAGCCCTCAACCGGGGCTGGCGGATGAGCAGTTCTTC.